What follows describes a single TCR beta chain. These data are taken from a study of control samples from healthy donors and cancer patients. Germline lookup yields CDR1 SGHDN and CDR2 FVKESK. The CDR3 has 17 amino acids. J gave up 4 bases and V 1 base, and 6 bases lay outside the gene matches. Method: immunoSEQ multiplex PCR; TCRdb's copy keeps in-frame clones and lacks some. The sample has some 130,000 clones; 85% to 90% are singletons. V and J are TRBV14 and TRBJ2-2; 10 bases agree with TRBD1. Sequenced input: PBMCs. This receptor was taken from a man between 50 and 59 years old with head and neck cancer. The CDR3 region is CASSQVAGTGVTGELFF. The CDR3, as DNA: TGTGCCAGCAGCCAAGTGGCCGGGACAGGGGTCACCGGGGAGCTGTTTTTT.